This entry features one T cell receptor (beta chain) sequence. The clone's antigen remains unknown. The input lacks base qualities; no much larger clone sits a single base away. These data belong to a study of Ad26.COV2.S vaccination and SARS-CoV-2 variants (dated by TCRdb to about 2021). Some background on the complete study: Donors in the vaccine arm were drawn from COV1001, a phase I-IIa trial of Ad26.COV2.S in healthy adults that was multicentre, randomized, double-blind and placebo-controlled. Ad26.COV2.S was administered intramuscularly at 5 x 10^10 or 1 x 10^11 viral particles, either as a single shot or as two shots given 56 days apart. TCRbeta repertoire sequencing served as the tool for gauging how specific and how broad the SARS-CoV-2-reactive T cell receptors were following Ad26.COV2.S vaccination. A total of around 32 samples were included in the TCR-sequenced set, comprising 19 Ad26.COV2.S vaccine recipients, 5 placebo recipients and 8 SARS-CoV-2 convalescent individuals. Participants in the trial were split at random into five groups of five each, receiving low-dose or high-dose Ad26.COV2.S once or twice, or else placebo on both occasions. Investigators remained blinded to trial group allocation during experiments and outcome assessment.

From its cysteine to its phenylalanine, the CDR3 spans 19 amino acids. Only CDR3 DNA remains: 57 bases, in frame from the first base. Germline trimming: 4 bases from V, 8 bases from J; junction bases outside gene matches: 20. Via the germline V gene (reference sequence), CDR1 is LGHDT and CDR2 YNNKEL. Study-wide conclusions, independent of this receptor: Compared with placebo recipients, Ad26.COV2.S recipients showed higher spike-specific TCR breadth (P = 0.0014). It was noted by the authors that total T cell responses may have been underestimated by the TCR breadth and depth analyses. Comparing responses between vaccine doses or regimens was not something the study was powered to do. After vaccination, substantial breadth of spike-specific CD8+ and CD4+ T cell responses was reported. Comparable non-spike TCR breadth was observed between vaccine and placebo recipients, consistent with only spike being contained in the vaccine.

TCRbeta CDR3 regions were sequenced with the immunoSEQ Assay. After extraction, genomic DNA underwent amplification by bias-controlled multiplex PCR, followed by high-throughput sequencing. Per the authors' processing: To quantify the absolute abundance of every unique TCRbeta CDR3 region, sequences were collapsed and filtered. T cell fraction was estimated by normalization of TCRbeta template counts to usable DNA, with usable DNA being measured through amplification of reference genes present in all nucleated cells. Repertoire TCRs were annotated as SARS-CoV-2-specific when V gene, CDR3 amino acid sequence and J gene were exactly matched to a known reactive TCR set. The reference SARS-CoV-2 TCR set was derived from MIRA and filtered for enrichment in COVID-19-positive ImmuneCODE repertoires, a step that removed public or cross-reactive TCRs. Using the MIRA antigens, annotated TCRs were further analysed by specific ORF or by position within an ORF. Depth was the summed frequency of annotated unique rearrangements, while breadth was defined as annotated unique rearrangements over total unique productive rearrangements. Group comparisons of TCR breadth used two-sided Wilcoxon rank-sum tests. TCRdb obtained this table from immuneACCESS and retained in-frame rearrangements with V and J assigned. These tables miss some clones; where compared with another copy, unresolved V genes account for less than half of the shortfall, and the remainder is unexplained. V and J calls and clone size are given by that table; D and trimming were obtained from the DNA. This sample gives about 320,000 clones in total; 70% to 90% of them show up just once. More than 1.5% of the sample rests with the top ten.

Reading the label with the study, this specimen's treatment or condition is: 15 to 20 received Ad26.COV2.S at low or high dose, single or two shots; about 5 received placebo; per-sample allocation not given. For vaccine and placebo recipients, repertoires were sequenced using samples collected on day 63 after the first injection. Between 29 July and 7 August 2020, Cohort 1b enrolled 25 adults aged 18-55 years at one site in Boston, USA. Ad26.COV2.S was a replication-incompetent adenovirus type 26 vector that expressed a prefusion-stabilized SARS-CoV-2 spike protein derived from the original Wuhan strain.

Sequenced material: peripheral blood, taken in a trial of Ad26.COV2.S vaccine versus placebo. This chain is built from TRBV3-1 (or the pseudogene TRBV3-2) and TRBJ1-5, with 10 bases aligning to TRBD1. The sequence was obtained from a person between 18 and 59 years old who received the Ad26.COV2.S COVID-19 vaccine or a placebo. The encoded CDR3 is CASSPPRTDLDRGGEPQHF. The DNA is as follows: TGTGCCAGCAGCCCGCCTCGAACAGACCTGGACAGGGGGGGTGAGCCCCAGCATTTT.